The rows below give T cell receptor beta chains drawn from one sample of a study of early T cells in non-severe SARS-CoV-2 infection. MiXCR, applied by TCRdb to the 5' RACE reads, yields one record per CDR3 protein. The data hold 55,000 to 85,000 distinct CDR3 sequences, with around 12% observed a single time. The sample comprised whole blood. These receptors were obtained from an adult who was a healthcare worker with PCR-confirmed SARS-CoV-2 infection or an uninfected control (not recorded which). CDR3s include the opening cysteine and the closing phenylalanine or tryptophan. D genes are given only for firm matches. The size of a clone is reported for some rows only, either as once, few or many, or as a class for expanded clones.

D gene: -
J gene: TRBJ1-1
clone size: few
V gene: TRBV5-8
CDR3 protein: CASSLILGGPKPNTEAFF
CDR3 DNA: TGTGCCAGCAGTTTAATTCTAGGGGGGCCAAAGCCGAACACTGAAGCTTTCTTT

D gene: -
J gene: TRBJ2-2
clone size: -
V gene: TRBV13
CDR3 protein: CASSLAGVGTGELFF
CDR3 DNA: TGTGCCAGCAGCTTAGCGGGAGTAGGGACCGGGGAGCTGTTTTTT

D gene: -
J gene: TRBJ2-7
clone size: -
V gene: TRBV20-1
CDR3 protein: CSALGDSLYEQYF
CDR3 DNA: TGCAGTGCCCTCGGGGACTCCCTCTACGAGCAGTACTTC

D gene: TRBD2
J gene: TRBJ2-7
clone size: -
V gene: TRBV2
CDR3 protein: CASSEGGLAGVF
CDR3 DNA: TGTGCCAGCAGTGAAGGAGGACTAGCGGGAGTTTTC

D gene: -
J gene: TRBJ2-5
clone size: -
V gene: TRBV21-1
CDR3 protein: CASQQGETQYF
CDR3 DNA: TGTGCCAGCCAGCAGGGGGAGACCCAGTACTTC

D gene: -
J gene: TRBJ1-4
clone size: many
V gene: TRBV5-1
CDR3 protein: CASSLMGRKEEKLFF
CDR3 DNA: TGCGCCAGCAGCTTGATGGGGAGGAAAGAGGAAAAACTGTTTTTT

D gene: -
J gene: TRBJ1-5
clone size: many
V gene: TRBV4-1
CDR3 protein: CASADSVNQPQHF
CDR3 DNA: TGCGCCAGCGCGGACAGCGTCAATCAGCCCCAGCATTTT

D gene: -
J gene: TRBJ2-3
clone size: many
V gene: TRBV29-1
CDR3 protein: CSAPAGSSTDTQYF
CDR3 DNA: TGCAGCGCTCCAGCGGGCTCTAGCACAGATACGCAGTATTTT

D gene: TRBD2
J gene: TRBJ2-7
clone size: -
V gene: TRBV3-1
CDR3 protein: CASSLAGGSYEQYF
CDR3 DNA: TGTGCCAGCAGCCTAGCGGGAGGTTCCTACGAGCAGTACTTC

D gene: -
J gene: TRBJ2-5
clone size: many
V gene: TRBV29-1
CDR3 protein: CSVEEYRVGLKETQYF
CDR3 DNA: TGCAGCGTTGAAGAATATAGGGTGGGACTGAAAGAGACCCAGTACTTC

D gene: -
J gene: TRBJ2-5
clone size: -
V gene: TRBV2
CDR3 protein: CASSEWGSQETQYF
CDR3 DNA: TGTGCCAGCAGTGAATGGGGCAGCCAAGAGACCCAGTACTTC

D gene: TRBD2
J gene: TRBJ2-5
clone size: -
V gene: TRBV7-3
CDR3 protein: CASSLTSGTSETQYF
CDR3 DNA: TGTGCCAGCAGCTTGACTAGCGGGACCTCGGAGACCCAGTACTTC

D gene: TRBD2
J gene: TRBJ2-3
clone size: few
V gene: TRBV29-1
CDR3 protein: CSSGTRRGDTQYF
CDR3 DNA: TGCAGCTCCGGGACTAGGAGGGGAGATACGCAGTATTTT

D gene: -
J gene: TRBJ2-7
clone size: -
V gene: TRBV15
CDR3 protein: CATSRPYEQYF
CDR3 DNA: TGTGCCACCAGCAGGCCTTACGAGCAGTACTTC

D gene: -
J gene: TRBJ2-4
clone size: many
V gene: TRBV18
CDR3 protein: CASSPGPGGAKNIQYF
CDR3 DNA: TGTGCCAGCTCACCCGGGCCCGGTGGGGCCAAAAACATTCAGTACTTC

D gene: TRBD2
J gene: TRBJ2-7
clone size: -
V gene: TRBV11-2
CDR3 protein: CASSRLAGGSYEQYF
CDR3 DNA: TGTGCCAGCAGTCGACTAGCGGGAGGGTCCTACGAGCAGTACTTC

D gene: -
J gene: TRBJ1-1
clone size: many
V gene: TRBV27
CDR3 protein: CASSFTGTEAFF
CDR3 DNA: TGTGCCAGCAGTTTCACAGGGACTGAAGCTTTCTTT

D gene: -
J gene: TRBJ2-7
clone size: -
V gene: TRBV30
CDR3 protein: CAWSLGGGVADEQYF
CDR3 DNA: TGTGCCTGGAGCCTAGGAGGAGGGGTGGCCGACGAGCAGTACTTC

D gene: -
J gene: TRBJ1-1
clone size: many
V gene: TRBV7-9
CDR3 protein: CASSPGGIMNTEAFF
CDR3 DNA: TGTGCCAGCAGCCCAGGAGGGATCATGAACACTGAAGCTTTCTTT

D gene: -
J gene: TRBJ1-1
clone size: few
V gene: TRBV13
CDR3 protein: CASSLGVDTEAFF
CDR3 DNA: TGTGCCAGCAGCTTAGGGGTAGACACTGAAGCTTTCTTT

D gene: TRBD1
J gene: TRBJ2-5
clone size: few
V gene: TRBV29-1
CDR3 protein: CSVRGQGAETQYF
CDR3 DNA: TGCAGCGTCAGGGGACAGGGGGCGGAGACCCAGTACTTC

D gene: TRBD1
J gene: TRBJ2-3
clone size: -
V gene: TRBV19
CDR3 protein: CASSSPDRASTDTQYF
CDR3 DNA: TGTGCCAGTAGTTCCCCAGACAGGGCCAGCACAGATACGCAGTATTTT

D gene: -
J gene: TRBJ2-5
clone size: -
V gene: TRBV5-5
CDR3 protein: CASSFPETETQYF
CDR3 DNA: TGTGCCAGCAGCTTTCCGGAGACGGAGACCCAGTACTTC

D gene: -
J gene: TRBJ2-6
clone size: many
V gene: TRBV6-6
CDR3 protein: CASSYSYGSGANVLTF
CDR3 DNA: TGTGCCAGCAGTTACTCGTATGGCTCTGGGGCCAACGTCCTGACTTTC

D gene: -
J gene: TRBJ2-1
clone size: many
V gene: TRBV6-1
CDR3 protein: CASTRTVDNEQFF
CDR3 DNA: TGTGCCAGCACCCGGACTGTTGACAATGAGCAGTTCTTC

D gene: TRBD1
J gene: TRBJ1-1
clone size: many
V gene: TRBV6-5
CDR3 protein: CASSYSNPGQVGAEAFF
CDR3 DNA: TGTGCCAGCAGTTACTCGAACCCGGGACAGGTTGGCGCTGAAGCTTTCTTT

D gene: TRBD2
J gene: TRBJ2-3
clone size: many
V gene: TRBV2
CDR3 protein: CASKTPGLATRADTQYF
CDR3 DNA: TGTGCCAGCAAAACACCGGGACTAGCGACGAGGGCAGATACGCAGTATTTT

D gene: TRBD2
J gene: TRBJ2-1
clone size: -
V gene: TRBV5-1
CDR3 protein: CTSSIAGANEQFF
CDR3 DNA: TGCACCAGCAGTATAGCGGGGGCCAATGAGCAGTTCTTC

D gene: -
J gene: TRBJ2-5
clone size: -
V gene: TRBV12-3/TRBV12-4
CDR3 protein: CASRGGRETQYF
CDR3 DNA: TGTGCCAGCAGAGGGGGTCGGGAGACCCAGTACTTC

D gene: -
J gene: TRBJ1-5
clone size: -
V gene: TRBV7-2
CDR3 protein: CASSLEMRVGQPQHF
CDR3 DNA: TGTGCCAGCAGCTTAGAGATGAGGGTGGGTCAGCCCCAGCATTTT

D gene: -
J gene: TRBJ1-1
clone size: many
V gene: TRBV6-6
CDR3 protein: CASSYPGADALNTEAFF
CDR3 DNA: TGTGCCAGCAGTTACCCCGGCGCGGACGCCCTGAACACTGAAGCTTTCTTT

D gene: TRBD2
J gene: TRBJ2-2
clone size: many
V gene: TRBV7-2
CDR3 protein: CASSLELAGGPGGGELFF
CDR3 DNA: TGTGCCAGCAGCTTAGAACTAGCGGGAGGGCCTGGAGGCGGGGAGCTGTTTTTT

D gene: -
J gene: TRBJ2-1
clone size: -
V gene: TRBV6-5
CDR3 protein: CASSGSGLNEQFF
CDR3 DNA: TGTGCCAGCAGTGGCTCCGGGTTGAATGAGCAGTTCTTC

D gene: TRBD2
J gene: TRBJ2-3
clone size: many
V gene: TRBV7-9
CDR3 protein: CASSPLLGLAGGADTQYF
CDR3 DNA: TGTGCCAGCAGCCCGCTACTCGGACTAGCGGGAGGGGCAGATACGCAGTATTTT

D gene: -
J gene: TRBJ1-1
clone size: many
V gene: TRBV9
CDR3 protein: CASSVGPLSRDANTEAFF
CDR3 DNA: TGTGCCAGCAGCGTAGGACCCCTGTCCCGGGACGCGAACACTGAAGCTTTCTTT

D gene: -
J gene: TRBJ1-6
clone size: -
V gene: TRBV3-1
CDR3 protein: CASSHRDTNSPLHF
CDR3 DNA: TGTGCCAGCAGCCACCGGGATACTAATTCACCCCTCCACTTT

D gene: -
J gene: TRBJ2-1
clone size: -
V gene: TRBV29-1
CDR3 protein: CSVRLPYNEQFF
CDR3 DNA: TGCAGCGTCCGACTACCCTACAATGAGCAGTTCTTC

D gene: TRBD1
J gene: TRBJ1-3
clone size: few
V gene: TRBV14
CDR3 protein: CASSQGTAGSENTIYF
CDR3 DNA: TGTGCCAGCAGCCAGGGGACAGCCGGCTCTGAAAACACCATATATTTT

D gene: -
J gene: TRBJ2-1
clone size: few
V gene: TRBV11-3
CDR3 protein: CASSVLYNEQFF
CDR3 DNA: TGTGCCAGCAGCGTCCTATACAATGAGCAGTTCTTC

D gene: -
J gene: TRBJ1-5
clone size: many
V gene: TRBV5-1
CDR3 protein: CASSLDGQDQPQHF
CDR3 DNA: TGCGCCAGCAGCTTGGACGGGCAGGATCAGCCCCAGCATTTT

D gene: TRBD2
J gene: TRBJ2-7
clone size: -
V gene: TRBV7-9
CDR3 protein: CASSLGTSGPTVYF
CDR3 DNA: TGTGCCAGCAGCCTGGGGACTAGCGGCCCCACCGTGTACTTC

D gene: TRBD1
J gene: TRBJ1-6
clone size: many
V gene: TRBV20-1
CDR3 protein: CSARAGQHNSPLHF
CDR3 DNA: TGCAGTGCTAGAGCGGGACAGCACAATTCACCCCTCCACTTT

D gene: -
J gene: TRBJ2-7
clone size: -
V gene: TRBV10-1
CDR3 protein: CASSGQIGDEQYF
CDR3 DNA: TGCGCCAGCTCCGGACAGATCGGGGACGAGCAGTACTTC

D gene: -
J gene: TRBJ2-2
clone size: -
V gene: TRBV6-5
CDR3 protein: CASTPISTNTRELFF
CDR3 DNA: TGTGCCAGCACCCCGATCTCTACGAACACCAGGGAGCTGTTTTTT

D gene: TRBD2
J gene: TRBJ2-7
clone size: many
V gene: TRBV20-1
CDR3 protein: CSASWGGNEQYF
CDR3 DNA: TGCAGTGCTAGTTGGGGGGGGAACGAGCAGTACTTC

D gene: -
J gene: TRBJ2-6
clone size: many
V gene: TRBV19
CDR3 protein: CASSMVGGGNSGANVLTF
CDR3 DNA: TGTGCCAGTAGTATGGTTGGCGGCGGCAACTCTGGGGCCAACGTCCTGACTTTC

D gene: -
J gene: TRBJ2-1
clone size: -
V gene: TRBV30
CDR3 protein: CAWIRDNGIEQFF
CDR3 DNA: TGTGCCTGGATCCGGGACAACGGTATCGAGCAGTTCTTC

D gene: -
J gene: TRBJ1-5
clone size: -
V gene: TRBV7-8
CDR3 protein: CASSLAFGNQPQHF
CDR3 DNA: TGTGCCAGCAGCTTAGCGTTTGGGAATCAGCCCCAGCATTTT

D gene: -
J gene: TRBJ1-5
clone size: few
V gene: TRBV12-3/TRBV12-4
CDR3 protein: CASSPDRGWDRPQPQHF
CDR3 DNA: TGTGCCAGCAGTCCCGACCGGGGCTGGGATAGGCCTCAGCCCCAGCATTTT

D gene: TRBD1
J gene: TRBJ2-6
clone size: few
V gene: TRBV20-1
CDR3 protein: CSAPTGGNPGANVLTF
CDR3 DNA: TGCAGTGCTCCGACAGGGGGTAACCCTGGGGCCAACGTCCTGACTTTC

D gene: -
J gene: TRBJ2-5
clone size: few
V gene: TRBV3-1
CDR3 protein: CASSQTAVTQETQYF
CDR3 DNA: TGTGCCAGCAGCCAAACCGCAGTGACCCAAGAGACCCAGTACTTC

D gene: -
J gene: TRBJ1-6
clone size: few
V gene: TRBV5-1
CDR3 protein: CASSSGQRNSPLHF
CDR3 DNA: TGCGCCAGCAGCTCAGGACAGAGAAATTCACCCCTCCACTTT

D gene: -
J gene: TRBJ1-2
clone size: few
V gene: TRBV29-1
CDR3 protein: CSVEDRGNTRNYGYTF
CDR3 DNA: TGCAGCGTTGAAGATCGGGGGAACACCCGGAACTATGGCTACACCTTC